Sequencing of this TCR beta chain was carried out in a study of T cell responses to AZD1222 COVID-19 vaccine. V shed 6 bases and J shed 8 bases, with 13 bases lying between them. Germline V gene data show CDR1 as DFQATT and CDR2 as SNEGSKA (reference sequence). The CDR3 loop spans 11 amino acids. Sequencing was performed with immunoSEQ multiplex PCR; in TCRdb, only in-frame clones are kept and a portion is missing. This table holds 100,000 to 150,000 clones, approximately 88% found once. J is TRBJ1-2 and V is TRBV20-1; a possible D gene is TRBD1 (6 bases). The material was peripheral blood, obtained on day 0 of AZD1222 vaccination. The receptor was derived from an adult in good health. The CDR3 DNA reads as TGCAGTGCCAATACAGGGTCCGGCTACACCTTC. It translates to CSANTGSGYTF.